This T cell receptor (beta chain) was observed in a study of shared T cell receptors in the human thymus. The method was immunoSEQ multiplex PCR; TCRdb's version includes in-frame clones alone and lacks a portion of them. Among 700,000 to 750,000 clones listed, 80% to 90% were seen once. The CDR3 runs 14 residues. CDR1 and CDR2 (germline): MGHRA, YSYEKL. The V gene lost 4 bases and the J gene lost 2 bases, with 11 bases spanning the gap. Another study also made use of these data, one on human thymus T cells. That work states: Resections were taken during corrective heart surgery, and the thymus tissue came from these. Within thymic and blood repertoires, V and J gene usage appeared to be biased. Thymic repertoires overlap heavily among unrelated individuals, related research has reported.

This clonotype was sampled from a girl under three years old with a congenital heart defect. The sequencing input was thymocytes. The chain uses TRBV4-1 and TRBJ1-2, with D possibly being TRBD1 (5 bases). The CDR3 nucleotides read TGCGCCAGCAGCCGGGCCAGGACAAACTATGGCTACACCTTC. Translating it yields CASSRARTNYGYTF.